This paragraph covers one T cell receptor (beta chain) sequence. Its antigen has not been determined. No per-base quality is available; no much larger clone lies one base away. The sample comes from a study (dated by TCRdb to the mid-2010s). Concerning the study at large: The study set out to test whether tumor-infiltrating Tregs in breast cancer get recruited from blood Tregs or are instead converted in situ from other CD4+ T cell subsets. What the authors observed across the whole study: The greatest overlap of tumor-infiltrating Treg TCR alpha and beta sequences was with tumor naive CD4+ T cells, followed next by blood naive CD4+ T cells. The TCR gene usage of tumor memory CD4+ T cells clustered together with blood and lymph node memory CD4+ cells and with lymph node naive CD4+ cells. The larger-cohort validation was restricted to a single TCR beta V-J rearrangement rather than whole repertoires.

Full-length TCR variable regions were amplified by 5' RACE PCR with constant-region reverse primers, and semi-nested PCR with Nested Universal Primer A was subsequently performed. The ReliaPrep RNA Cell Miniprep System was used to extract total RNA, which was then reverse transcribed into 5'RACE-ready cDNA with the SMARTer RACE 5'/3' Kit. Multiplex adaptors were used to barcode full-length TCR alpha and beta libraries, and the barcoded libraries were sequenced on an Illumina MiSeq. On the authors' methods: Sequencing data were pooled across the five patients for each of nine subset-tissue groups and compared by unsupervised clustering of TCR gene usage. The Morisita-Horn index was used to calculate repertoire similarity, with shared sequences weighted by how much each contributed to each repertoire. TCRdb cleaned the public reads at Q25 with fastp, built clones with MiXCR and kept in-frame beta chains. Every entry covers one CDR3 protein and lists the most common genes and DNA from its rows. The V and J calls and clone size are TCRdb's, not the authors'. The sample data list approximately 31,000 distinct CDR3 sequences, and approximately 24% of these were observed just once. In total, the top ten clones hold 3.5% to 4% of the sample.

V lost 9 bases and J lost 3 bases; the stretch between them is 19 bases long. In the germline V gene, CDR1 corresponds to SGHVS and CDR2 to FQNEAQ. Its CDR3 holds 15 amino acids, cysteine through phenylalanine. The entry retains the CDR3 DNA only, 45 bases that are in frame from base 1. To purify naive CD4+ T cells, the Miltenyi Naive CD4+ T Cell Isolation kit was used, and CD25 microbeads served to deplete Tregs. Tregs, naive and memory CD4+ T cells from tumor, blood and ipsilateral draining lymph nodes of a few breast cancer patients underwent full-length TCR alpha and beta sequencing. Tumor tissue and lymph nodes obtained by ipsilateral axillary dissection were perfused with PBS, cut into small pieces and digested using collagenase I and hyaluronidase. Ficoll density gradient centrifugation was used to isolate mononuclear cells from lymph nodes or from 45 to 50 ml of peripheral blood. A purity exceeding 90% was confirmed by FACS for the sorted cell populations.

The TCR originated in a female donor with breast cancer. What was sequenced was naive CD4+ T cells sorted from a lymph node. Reading the label with the study, this specimen's cell subset or site is: naive CD4+ T cells, CD4+CD45RA+CD25-. The chain is made from TRBV7-8 and TRBJ2-3; the D segment could be TRBD1, given 6 matching bases. The CDR3 in this case is CASTPLEQGTDTQYF. The DNA sequence is given as TGTGCCAGTACACCCCTAGAACAGGGTACAGATACGCAGTATTTT.